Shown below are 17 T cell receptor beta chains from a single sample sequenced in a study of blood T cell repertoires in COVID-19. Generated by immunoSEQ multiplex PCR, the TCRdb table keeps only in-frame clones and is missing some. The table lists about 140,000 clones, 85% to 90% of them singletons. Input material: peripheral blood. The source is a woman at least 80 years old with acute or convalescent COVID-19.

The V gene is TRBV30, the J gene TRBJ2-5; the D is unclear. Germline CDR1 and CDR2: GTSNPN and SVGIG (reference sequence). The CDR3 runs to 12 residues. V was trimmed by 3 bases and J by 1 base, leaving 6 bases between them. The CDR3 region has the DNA TGTGCCTGGAGCCTTATCCAAGAGACCCAGTACTTC. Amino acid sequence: CAWSLIQETQYF.

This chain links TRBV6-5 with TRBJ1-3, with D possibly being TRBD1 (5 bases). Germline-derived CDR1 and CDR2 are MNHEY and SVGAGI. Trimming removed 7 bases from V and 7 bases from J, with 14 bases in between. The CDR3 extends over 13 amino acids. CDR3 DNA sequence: TGTGCCAGCACCTCCAGGGTTGGTAACACCATATATTTT. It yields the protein CASTSRVGNTIYF.

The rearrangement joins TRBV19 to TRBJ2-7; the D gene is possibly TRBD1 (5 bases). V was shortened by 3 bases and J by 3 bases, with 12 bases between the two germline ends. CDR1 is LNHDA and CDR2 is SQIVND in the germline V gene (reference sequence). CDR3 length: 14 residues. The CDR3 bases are TGTGCCAGTAGTATCGGTGACAGTCTCTACGAGCAGTACTTC. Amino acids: CASSIGDSLYEQYF.

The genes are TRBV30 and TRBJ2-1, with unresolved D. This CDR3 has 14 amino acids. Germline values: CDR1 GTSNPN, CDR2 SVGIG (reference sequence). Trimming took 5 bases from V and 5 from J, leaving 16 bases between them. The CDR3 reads CAWSPHYNDNEQFF. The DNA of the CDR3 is TGTGCCTGGTCACCCCATTACAATGACAATGAGCAGTTCTTC.

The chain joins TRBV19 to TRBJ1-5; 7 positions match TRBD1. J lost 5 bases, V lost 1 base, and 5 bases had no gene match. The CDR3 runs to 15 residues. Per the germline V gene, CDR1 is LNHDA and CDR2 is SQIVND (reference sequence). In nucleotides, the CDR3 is TGTGCCAGTAGTATAGCTGGCAGGGGGGATCAGCCCCAGCATTTT. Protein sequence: CASSIAGRGDQPQHF.

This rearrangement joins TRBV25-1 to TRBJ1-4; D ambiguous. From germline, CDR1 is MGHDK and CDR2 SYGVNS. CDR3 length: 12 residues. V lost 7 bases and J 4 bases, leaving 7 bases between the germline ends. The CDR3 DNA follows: TGTGCCAGCAACCGGGGTAATGAAAAACTGTTTTTT. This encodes CASNRGNEKLFF.

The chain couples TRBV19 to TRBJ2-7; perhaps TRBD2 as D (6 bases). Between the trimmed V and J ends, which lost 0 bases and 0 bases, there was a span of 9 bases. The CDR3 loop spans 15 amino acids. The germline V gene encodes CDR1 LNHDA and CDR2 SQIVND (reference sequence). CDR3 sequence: CASSIDAGRSYEQYF. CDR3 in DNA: TGTGCCAGTAGTATAGATGCGGGGCGCTCCTACGAGCAGTACTTC.

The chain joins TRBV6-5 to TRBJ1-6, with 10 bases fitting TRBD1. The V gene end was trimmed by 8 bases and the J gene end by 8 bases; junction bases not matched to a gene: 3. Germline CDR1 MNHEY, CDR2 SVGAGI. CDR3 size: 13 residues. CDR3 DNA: TGTGCCAGCGGGGACAGGGGAGATTCACCCCTCCACTTT. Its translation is CASGDRGDSPLHF.

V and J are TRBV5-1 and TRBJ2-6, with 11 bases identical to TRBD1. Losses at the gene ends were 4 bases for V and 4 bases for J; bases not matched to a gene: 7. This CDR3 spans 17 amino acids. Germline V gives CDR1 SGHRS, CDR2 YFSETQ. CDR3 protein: CASSAGQGAGGANVLTF. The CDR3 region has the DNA TGCGCCAGCAGCGCCGGACAGGGGGCAGGCGGGGCCAACGTCCTGACTTTC.

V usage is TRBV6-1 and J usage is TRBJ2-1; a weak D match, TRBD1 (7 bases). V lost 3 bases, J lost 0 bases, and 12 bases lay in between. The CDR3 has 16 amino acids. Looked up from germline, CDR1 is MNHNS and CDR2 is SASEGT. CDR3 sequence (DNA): TGTGCCAGCAGTGAGTGGCAGGGGGGCTCCTACAATGAGCAGTTCTTC. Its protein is CASSEWQGGSYNEQFF.

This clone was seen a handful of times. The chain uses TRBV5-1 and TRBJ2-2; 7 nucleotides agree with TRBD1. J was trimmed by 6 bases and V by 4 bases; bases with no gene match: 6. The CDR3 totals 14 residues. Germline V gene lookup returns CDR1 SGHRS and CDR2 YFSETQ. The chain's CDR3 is CASSPLQGAGELFF. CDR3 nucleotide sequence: TGCGCCAGCAGCCCCCTCCAGGGGGCCGGGGAGCTGTTTTTT.

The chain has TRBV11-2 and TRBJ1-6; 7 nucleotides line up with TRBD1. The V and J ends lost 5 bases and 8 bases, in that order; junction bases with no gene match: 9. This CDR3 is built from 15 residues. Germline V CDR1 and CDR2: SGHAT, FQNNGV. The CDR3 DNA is TGTGCCAGCAGCCCTAACAGGGGTGGGTATTCACCCCTCCACTTT. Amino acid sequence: CASSPNRGGYSPLHF.

The chain's CDR3 is CASNNQGSNQPQHF. The CDR3 nucleotides are TGTGCCAGCAACAACCAGGGAAGCAATCAGCCCCAGCATTTT. The chain combines TRBV27 with TRBJ1-5; D is perhaps TRBD1 (5 bases). Trimming left V 7 bases short and J 1 base short, with 11 bases between. The germline V gene encodes CDR1 MNHEY and CDR2 SMNVEV (reference sequence). This CDR3 has 14 amino acids.

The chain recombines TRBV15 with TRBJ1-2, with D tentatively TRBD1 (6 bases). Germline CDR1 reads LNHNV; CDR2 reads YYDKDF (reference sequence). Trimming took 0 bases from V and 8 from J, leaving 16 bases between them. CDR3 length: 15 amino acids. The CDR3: CATSRDRGGGKGYTF. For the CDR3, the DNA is TGTGCCACCAGCAGAGATAGGGGAGGGGGTAAGGGCTACACCTTC.

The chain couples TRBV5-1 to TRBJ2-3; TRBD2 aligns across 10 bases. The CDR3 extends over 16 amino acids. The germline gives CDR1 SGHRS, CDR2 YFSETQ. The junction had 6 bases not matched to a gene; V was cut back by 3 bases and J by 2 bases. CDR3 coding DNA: TGCGCCAGCAGCTACACTAGCGGGGTTGTCACAGATACGCAGTATTTT. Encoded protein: CASSYTSGVVTDTQYF.

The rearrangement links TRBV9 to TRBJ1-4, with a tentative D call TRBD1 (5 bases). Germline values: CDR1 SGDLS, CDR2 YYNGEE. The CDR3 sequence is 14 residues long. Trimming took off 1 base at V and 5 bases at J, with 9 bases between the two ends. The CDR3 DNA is TGTGCCAGCAGCGTACAGGGAAAAAATGAAAAACTGTTTTTT. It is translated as CASSVQGKNEKLFF.

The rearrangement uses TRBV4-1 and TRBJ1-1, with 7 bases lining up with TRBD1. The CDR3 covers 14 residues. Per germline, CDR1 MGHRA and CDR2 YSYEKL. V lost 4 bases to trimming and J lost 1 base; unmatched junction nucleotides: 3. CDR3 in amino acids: CASSPGQRNTEAFF. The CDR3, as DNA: TGCGCCAGCAGCCCGGGACAGCGGAACACTGAAGCTTTCTTT.